The rows below give T cell receptor beta chains drawn from one sample of a study of T cells in Graves' hyperthyroidism and ophthalmopathy. TCRdb ran MiXCR on the multiplex PCR reads and lists one entry per CDR3 protein. In the table there are 190,000 or so distinct CDR3 sequences, around 20% of which are singletons. Input material: blood. These receptors all stem from a man aged 40-49 years with Graves' hyperthyroidism. The CDR3 runs from the conserved cysteine through the conserved F or W. The order of the fields is J gene, V gene, clone size, D gene, CDR3 DNA, CDR3 protein. A D gene is named only where the DNA matches it firmly. Clone size appears in some rows only: once, few, many, or a class for an expanded clone.

TRBJ1-4 | TRBV20-1 | . | TRBD1 | TGCAGTGCTGGACAGGGGGCTGCAACTAATGAAAAACTGTTTTTT | CSAGQGAATNEKLFF
TRBJ2-1 | TRBV7-2 | few | TRBD1 | TGTGCCAGCAGCACGGGACAGCGGAATGAGCAGTTCTTC | CASSTGQRNEQFF
TRBJ2-3 | TRBV4-2 | . | . | TGTGCCAGCAGCCAAGAGGATCAGCAGGGGGATACGCAGTATTTT | CASSQEDQQGDTQYF
TRBJ2-1 | TRBV20-1 | many | . | TGCAGTGCTACCCCCGGGACTCGATACAATGAGCAGTTCTTC | CSATPGTRYNEQFF
TRBJ2-3 | TRBV2 | many | TRBD2 | TGTGCCAGCAGCTGGGGGGGGGACACAGATACGCAGTATTTT | CASSWGGDTDTQYF
TRBJ2-7 | TRBV11-2 | many | . | TGTGCCAGCAGCTTAGACAGGGGTCTTCCCTGCGAGCAGTACTTC | CASSLDRGLPCEQYF
TRBJ1-6 | TRBV28 | many | . | TGTGCCAGCAGTTTATACGGGGCCAAGAGCTCCTATAATTCACCCCTCCACTTT | CASSLYGAKSSYNSPLHF
TRBJ1-1 | TRBV7-2 | many | TRBD1 | TGTGCCAGCAGCCCGGGGACAGGGGTTTCGAACACTGAAGCTTTCTTT | CASSPGTGVSNTEAFF
TRBJ1-2 | TRBV20-1 | many | . | TGCAGTGCTAGAGATCGAGTCAGAAACTATGGCTACACCTTC | CSARDRVRNYGYTF
TRBJ1-4 | TRBV2 | many | . | TGTGCCAGCAGTGAAAGTACGGGCGAACTGTTTTTT | CASSESTGELFF
TRBJ2-1 | TRBV20-1 | . | . | TGCAGTGCTACCGGGACACGTTACAATGAGCAGTTCTTC | CSATGTRYNEQFF
TRBJ2-7 | TRBV20-1 | many | . | TGCAGTGCTAGTGACTTCGGGTCCTACGAGCAGTACTTC | CSASDFGSYEQYF
TRBJ1-1 | TRBV20-1 | many | . | TGCAGTGCTCGGGCATGGCGCGGAACTGAAGCTTTCTTT | CSARAWRGTEAFF
TRBJ2-3 | TRBV27 | . | TRBD2 | TGTGCCAGCAGCCAGACTAGCGAGGGCACAGATACGCAGTATTTT | CASSQTSEGTDTQYF
TRBJ2-7 | TRBV4-3 | . | . | TGCGCCAGCAGCCAAGATAAGTGGCAGGGGTACGAGCAGTACTTC | CASSQDKWQGYEQYF
TRBJ2-7 | TRBV28 | many | . | TGTGCCAGCAGTGGGACATCCATCTCCTACGAGCAGTACTTC | CASSGTSISYEQYF
TRBJ2-1 | TRBV6-1 | few | . | TGTGCCAGCAGCCCCCTGTGGGGCCAATACAATGAGCAGTTCTTC | CASSPLWGQYNEQFF
TRBJ2-4 | TRBV19 | . | . | TGTGCCAGTGGAAATGGGGGCCCGAGAAACATTCAGTACTTC | CASGNGGPRNIQYF
TRBJ2-1 | TRBV6-1 | . | . | TGTGCCAGCGGGGGTTCCAACAATGAGCAGTTCTTC | CASGGSNNEQFF
TRBJ2-5 | TRBV10-3 | . | . | TGTGCCATCAGTGAGATCAGGGTAGAGACCCAGTACTTC | CAISEIRVETQYF
TRBJ1-2 | TRBV7-2 | many | . | TGTGCCAGCAGCCTCCAGACTTATGAAGGAGCTTATTTTAACTATGGCTACACCTTC | CASSLQTYEGAYFNYGYTF
TRBJ1-2 | TRBV9 | . | . | TGTGCCAGCAGCGCTAGATACAACTATGGCTACACCTTC | CASSARYNYGYTF
TRBJ2-5 | TRBV7-9 | many | . | TGTGCCAGCAGCTTAGCGGGGGAGGAAGAGACCCAGTACTTC | CASSLAGEEETQYF
TRBJ2-3 | TRBV10-3 | many | TRBD2 | TGTGCCATCAGTGGACGTCCCCCTAGCGGGGGGAGCACAGATACGCAGTATTTT | CAISGRPPSGGSTDTQYF
TRBJ1-4 | TRBV7-3 | few | . | TGTGCCAGCAGCTCCTCCTTTGGTGAAAAACTGTTTTTT | CASSSSFGEKLFF
TRBJ2-1 | TRBV24-1 | many | . | TGTGCCACCAGTGAGTACGGCCTTAGTAATGAGCAGTTCTTC | CATSEYGLSNEQFF
TRBJ2-3 | TRBV4-3 | . | TRBD2 | TGCGCCAGCAGCCAAGAACTTAGCGGGGGGGTTAGCACAGATACGCAGTATTTT | CASSQELSGGVSTDTQYF
TRBJ1-2 | TRBV29-1 | . | TRBD1 | TGCAGCGTTTACATACAGGGGGTCTATGGCTACACCTTC | CSVYIQGVYGYTF
TRBJ2-1 | TRBV20-1 | few | TRBD1 | TGCAGTGCTAGGATGAAGGGGGCATTATACAATGAGCAGTTCTTC | CSARMKGALYNEQFF
TRBJ1-5 | TRBV16 | . | . | TGTGCCAGCACTACCAGGGATCAGCCCCAGCATTTT | CASTTRDQPQHF
TRBJ2-7 | TRBV7-9 | once | TRBD2 | TGTGCCAGCAGCTTAGTGGCGGGACTAACCTACGAGCAGTACTTC | CASSLVAGLTYEQYF
TRBJ2-1 | TRBV5-1 | many | . | TGCGCCAGCAGCTGGCGGGACAATGAGCAGTTCTTC | CASSWRDNEQFF
TRBJ2-7 | TRBV2 | . | TRBD2 | TGTGCCAGCAGTGGCCCACTAGCGGACTACGAGCAGTACTTC | CASSGPLADYEQYF
TRBJ2-3 | TRBV2 | many | . | TGTGCCAGCAGTGGCGCGGGGTCGATCGCAGATACGCAGTATTTT | CASSGAGSIADTQYF
TRBJ2-1 | TRBV28 | many | TRBD2 | TGTGCCAGCAGTTGGGGACTAGCGGGGAACAATGAGCAGTTCTTC | CASSWGLAGNNEQFF
TRBJ1-3 | TRBV20-1 | many | . | TGCAGTGCAAGGCCGGGTTACCTTCGGGACACCATATATTTT | CSARPGYLRDTIYF
TRBJ2-2 | TRBV11-3 | many | . | TGTGCCAGCAGCCCCGCGGGCGGGGAGCTGTTTTTT | CASSPAGGELFF
TRBJ2-7 | TRBV20-1 | . | . | TGCAGTGCTAGACGCTACCAGAACTACGAGCAGTACTTC | CSARRYQNYEQYF
TRBJ1-1 | TRBV20-1 | . | . | TGCAGTGTTGGAAGGGACACTGAAGCTTTCTTT | CSVGRDTEAFF
TRBJ2-2 | TRBV6-2/TRBV6-3 | many | TRBD2 | TGTGCCAGCAGTTATTCTAGCGGGGGTCGTCCGAACACCGGGGAGCTGTTTTTT | CASSYSSGGRPNTGELFF
TRBJ1-1 | TRBV7-9 | many | . | TGTGCCAGCAGCACGATAGGACAGAGGAACACTGAAGCTTTCTTT | CASSTIGQRNTEAFF
TRBJ1-3 | TRBV3-1 | many | . | TGTGCCAGCAGCCAAGTACTCTCTGGAAACACCATATATTTT | CASSQVLSGNTIYF
TRBJ1-6 | TRBV13 | few | TRBD1 | TGTGCCAGCAGCCGAAGCACCGGGACAGGGAGGTCACCCCTCCACTTT | CASSRSTGTGRSPLHF
TRBJ1-3 | TRBV18 | many | . | TGTGCCAGCTCACCACCGCGGAGCTCCTCTGGAAACACCATATATTTT | CASSPPRSSSGNTIYF
TRBJ1-4 | TRBV7-9 | many | . | TGTGCCAGCAGCCGTAGGCCTAGTGATGGCCCTAATGAAAAACTGTTTTTT | CASSRRPSDGPNEKLFF
TRBJ2-3 | TRBV3-1 | many | TRBD2 | TGTGCCAGCAGCCCCATGGCGGGGGGGGGGAGTACGCAGTATTTT | CASSPMAGGGSTQYF
TRBJ1-5 | TRBV3-1 | . | . | TGTGCCAGCAGCCCGGGCGGGGGTAATCAGCCCCAGCATTTT | CASSPGGGNQPQHF
TRBJ1-5 | TRBV28 | . | . | TGTGCCAGCAGTTTATCCGCAGGGGAAGTTTGGCCCCAGCATTTT | CASSLSAGEVWPQHF
TRBJ1-1 | TRBV6-2/TRBV6-3 | . | . | TGTGCCAGCACGGTGACAGTTGAAGCTTTCTTT | CASTVTVEAFF
TRBJ2-5 | TRBV20-1 | many | TRBD2 | TGCAGTGCCCGCGGGCGGGGGGGAAGACAAGAGACCCAGTACTTC | CSARGRGGRQETQYF
TRBJ1-2 | TRBV5-1 | many | TRBD1 | TGCGCCAGCAGCGTGACCGGGACAGGGGCCTATGGCTACACCTTC | CASSVTGTGAYGYTF